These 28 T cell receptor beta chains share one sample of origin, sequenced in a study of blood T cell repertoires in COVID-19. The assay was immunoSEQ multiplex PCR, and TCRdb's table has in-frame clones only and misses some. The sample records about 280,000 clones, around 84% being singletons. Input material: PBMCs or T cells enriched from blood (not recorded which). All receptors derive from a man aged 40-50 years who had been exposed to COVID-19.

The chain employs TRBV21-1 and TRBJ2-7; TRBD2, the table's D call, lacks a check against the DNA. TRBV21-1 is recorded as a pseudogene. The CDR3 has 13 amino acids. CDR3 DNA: TGTGCCAGCACCTGGCGGCTAGATTACGAGCAGTACTTC. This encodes CASTWRLDYEQYF.

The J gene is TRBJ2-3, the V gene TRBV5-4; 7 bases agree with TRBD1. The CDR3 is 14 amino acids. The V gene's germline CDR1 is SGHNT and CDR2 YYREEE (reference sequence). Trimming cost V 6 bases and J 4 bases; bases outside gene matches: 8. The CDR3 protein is CASKDRPGSDTQYF. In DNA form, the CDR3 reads TGTGCCAGCAAGGACAGGCCCGGCTCAGATACGCAGTATTTT.

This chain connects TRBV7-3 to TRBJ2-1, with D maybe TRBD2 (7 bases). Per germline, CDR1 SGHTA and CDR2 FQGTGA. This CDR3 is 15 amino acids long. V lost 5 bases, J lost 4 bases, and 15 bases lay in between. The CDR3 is CASSPRGGRYNEQFF. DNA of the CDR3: TGTGCCAGCAGCCCCAGGGGCGGGAGATACAATGAGCAGTTCTTC.

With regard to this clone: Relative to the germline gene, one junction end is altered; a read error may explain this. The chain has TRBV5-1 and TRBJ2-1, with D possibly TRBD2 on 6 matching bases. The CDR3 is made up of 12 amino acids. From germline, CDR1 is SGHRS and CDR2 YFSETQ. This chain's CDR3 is CASGLGGNEQFF. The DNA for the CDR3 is TGCGCCAGCGGCTTGGGAGGCAATGAGCAGTTCTTC.

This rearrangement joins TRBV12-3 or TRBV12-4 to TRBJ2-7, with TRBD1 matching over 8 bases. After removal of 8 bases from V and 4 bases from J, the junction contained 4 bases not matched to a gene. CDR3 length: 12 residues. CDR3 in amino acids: CASGQGVYEQYF. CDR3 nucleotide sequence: TGTGCCAGCGGACAGGGCGTATACGAGCAGTACTTC.

The DNA for the CDR3 is TGTGCCAGTCGAGGAGTGTTCGAATCTGGAAACACCATATATTTT. Amino acid sequence: CASRGVFESGNTIYF. The chain has TRBV19 and TRBJ1-3; the D is unclear. The length of the CDR3 is 15 residues. Trimming took off 8 bases at V and 1 base at J, with 15 bases between the two ends. Germline V CDR1 and CDR2: LNHDA, SQIVND (reference sequence). The complete variable domain, with remaining parts taken from reference TRBV19 and TRBJ1-3, reads DGGITQSPKYLFRKEGQNVTLSCEQNLNHDAMYWYRQDPGQGLRLIYYSQIVNDFQKGDIAEGYSVSREKKESFPLTVTSAQKNPTAFYLCASRGVFESGNTIYFGEGSWLTVV.

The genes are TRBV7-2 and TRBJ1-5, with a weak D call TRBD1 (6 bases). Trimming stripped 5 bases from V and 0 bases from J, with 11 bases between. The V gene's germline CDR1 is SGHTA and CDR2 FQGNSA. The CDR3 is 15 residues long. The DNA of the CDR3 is TGTGCCAGCAGCATGCAGGGGACTAGCAATCAGCCCCAGCATTTT. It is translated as CASSMQGTSNQPQHF.

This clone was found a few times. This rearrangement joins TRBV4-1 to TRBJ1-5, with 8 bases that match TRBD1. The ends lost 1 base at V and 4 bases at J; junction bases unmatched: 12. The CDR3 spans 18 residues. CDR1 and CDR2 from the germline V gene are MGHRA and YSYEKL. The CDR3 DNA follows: TGCGCCAGCAGCCAAGCAGGAGACGGACAGGGTCGTAATCAGCCCCAGCATTTT. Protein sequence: CASSQAGDGQGRNQPQHF.

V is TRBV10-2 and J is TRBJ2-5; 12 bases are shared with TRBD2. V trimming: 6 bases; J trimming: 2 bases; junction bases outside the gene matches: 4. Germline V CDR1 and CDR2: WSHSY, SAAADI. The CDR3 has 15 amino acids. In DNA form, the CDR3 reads TGCGCCAGCAGGCCTGGACTAGCGGGACAAGAGACCCAGTACTTC. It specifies CASRPGLAGQETQYF.

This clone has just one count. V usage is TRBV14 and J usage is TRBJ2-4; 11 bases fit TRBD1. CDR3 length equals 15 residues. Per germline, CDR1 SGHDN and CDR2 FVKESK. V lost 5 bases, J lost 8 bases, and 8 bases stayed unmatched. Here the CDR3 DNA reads TGTGCCAGCAGCACCGCCGGGACAGGGGGTCACATTCAGTACTTC. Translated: CASSTAGTGGHIQYF. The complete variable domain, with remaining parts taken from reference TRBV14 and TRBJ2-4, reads EAGVTQFPSHSVIEKGQTVTLRCDPISGHDNLYWYRRVMGKEIKFLLHFVKESKQDESGMPNNRFLAERTGGTYSTLKVQPAELEDSGVYFCASSTAGTGGHIQYFGAGTRLSVL.

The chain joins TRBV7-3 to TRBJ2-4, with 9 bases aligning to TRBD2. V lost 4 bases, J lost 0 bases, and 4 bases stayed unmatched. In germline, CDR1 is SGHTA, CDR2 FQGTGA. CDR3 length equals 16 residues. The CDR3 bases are TGTGCCAGCAGCTCGGGACTAGCCGGAGCCAAAAACATTCAGTACTTC. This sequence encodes CASSSGLAGAKNIQYF.

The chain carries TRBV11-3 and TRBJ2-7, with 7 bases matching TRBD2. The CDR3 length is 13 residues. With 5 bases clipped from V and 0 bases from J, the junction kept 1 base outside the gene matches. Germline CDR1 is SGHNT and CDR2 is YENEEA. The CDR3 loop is CASSGTISYEQYF. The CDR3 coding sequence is TGTGCCAGCAGCGGGACTATCTCCTACGAGCAGTACTTC.

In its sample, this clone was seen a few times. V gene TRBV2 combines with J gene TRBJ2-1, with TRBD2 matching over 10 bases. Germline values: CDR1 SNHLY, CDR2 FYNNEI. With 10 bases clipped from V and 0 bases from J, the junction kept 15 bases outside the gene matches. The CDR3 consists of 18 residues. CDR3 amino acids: CANEREGRNTGSYNEQFF. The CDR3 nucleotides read TGTGCCAATGAGCGGGAGGGCAGGAATACGGGCTCCTACAATGAGCAGTTCTTC.

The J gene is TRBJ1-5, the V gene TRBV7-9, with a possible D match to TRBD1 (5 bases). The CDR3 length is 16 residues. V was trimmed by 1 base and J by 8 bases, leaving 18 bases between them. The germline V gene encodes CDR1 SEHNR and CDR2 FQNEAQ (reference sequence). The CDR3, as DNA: TGTGCCAGCAGCTTAGAGATGGCCGGGTTAGGGGAGCCCCAGCATTTT. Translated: CASSLEMAGLGEPQHF. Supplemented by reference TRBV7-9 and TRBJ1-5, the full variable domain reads DTGVSQNPRHKITKRGQNVTFRCDPISEHNRLYWYRQTLGQGPEFLTYFQNEAQLEKSRLLSDRFSAERPKGSFSTLEIQRTEQGDSAMYLCASSLEMAGLGEPQHFGDGTRLSIL.

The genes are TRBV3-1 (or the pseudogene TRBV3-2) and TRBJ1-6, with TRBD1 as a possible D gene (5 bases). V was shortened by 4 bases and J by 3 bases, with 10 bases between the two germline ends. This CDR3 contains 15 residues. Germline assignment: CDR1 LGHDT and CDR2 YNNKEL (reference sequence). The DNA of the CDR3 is TGTGCCAGCAGCCCGGGGGGAAACTATAATTCACCCCTCCACTTT. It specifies CASSPGGNYNSPLHF.

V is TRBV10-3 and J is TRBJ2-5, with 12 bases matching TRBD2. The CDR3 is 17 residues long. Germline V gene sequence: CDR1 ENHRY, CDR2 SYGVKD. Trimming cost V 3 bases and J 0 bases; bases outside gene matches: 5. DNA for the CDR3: TGTGCCATCAGTGATGTCCTAGCGGGGGGGGACCAAGAGACCCAGTACTTC. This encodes CAISDVLAGGDQETQYF.

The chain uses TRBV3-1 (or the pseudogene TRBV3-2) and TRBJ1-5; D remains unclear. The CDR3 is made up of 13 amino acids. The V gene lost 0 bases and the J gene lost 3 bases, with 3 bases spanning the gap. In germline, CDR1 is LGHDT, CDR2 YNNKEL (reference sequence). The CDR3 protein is CASSQELNQPQHF. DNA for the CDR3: TGTGCCAGCAGCCAAGAACTCAATCAGCCCCAGCATTTT.

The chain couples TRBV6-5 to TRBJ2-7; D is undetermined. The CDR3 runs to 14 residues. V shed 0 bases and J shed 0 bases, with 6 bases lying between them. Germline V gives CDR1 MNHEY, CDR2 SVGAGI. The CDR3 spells CASSYSRSSYEQYF. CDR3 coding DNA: TGTGCCAGCAGTTACTCGAGGAGCTCCTACGAGCAGTACTTC.

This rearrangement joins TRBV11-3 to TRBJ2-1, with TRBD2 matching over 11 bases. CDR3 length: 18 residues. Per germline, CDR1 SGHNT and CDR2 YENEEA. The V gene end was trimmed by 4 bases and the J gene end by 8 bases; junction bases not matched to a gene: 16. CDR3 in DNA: TGTGCCAGCAGCTCCCTGGGGGGGCTAGCGGGAGGCGAGTATGAGCAGTTCTTC. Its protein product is CASSSLGGLAGGEYEQFF.

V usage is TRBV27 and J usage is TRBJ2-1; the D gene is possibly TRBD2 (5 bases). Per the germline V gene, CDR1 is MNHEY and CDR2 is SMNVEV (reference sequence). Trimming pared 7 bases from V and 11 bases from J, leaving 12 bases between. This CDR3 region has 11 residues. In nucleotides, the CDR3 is TGTGCCAGCAAAACAGCGGCTAAGCAGTTCTTC. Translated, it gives CASKTAAKQFF.

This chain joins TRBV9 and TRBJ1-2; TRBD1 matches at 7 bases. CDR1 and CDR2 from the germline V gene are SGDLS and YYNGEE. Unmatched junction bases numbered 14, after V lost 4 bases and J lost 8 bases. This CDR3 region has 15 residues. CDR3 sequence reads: CASSPQLQGTAGYTF. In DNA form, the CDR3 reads TGTGCCAGCAGCCCCCAGCTACAGGGGACCGCCGGCTACACCTTC.

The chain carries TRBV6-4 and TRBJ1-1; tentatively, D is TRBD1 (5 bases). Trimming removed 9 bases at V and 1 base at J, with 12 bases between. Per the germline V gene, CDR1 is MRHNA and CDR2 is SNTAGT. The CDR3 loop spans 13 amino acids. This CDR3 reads CASSRTGNTEAFF. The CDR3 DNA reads TGTGCCAGTAGTCGTACAGGGAACACTGAAGCTTTCTTT.

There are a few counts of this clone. Here the CDR3 reads CATENGTDTQYF. The CDR3, as DNA: TGTGCCACCGAAAACGGGACAGATACGCAGTATTTT. The rearrangement links TRBV24-1 to TRBJ2-3; no clear D. Per germline, CDR1 KGHDR and CDR2 SFDVKD. The CDR3 has 12 amino acids. The V and J ends lost 9 bases and 3 bases respectively, with 9 bases between them.

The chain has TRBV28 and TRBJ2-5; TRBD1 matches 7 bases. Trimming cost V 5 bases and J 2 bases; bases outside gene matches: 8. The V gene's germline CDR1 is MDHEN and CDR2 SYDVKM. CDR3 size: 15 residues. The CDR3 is CASSPPDRAQETQYF. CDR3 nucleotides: TGTGCCAGCAGTCCACCTGACAGGGCACAAGAGACCCAGTACTTC.

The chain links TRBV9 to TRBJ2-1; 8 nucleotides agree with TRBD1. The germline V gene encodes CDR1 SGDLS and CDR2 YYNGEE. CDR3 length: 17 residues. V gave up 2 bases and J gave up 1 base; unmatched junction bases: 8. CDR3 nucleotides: TGTGCCAGCAGCGTTGGGCCCGGGACAGGATCCTACAATGAGCAGTTCTTC. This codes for CASSVGPGTGSYNEQFF.

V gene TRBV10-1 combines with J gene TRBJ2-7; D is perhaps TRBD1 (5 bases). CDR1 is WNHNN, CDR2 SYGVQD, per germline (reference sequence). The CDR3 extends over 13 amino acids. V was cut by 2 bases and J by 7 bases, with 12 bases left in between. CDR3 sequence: CASSEDRQLEQYF. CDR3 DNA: TGCGCCAGCAGTGAGGACAGACAATTAGAGCAGTACTTC.

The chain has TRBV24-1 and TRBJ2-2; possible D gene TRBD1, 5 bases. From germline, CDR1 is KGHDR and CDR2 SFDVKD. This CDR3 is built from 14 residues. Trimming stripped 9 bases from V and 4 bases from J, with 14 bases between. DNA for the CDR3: TGTGCCACCGGAGACCAGGGCGCCACCGGGGAGCTGTTTTTT. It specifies CATGDQGATGELFF.

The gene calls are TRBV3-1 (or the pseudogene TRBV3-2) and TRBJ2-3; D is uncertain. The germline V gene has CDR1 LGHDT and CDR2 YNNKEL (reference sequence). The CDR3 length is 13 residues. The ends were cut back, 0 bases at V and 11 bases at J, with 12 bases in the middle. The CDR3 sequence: CASSQDRLVWQYF. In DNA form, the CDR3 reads TGTGCCAGCAGCCAAGATCGATTAGTTTGGCAGTATTTT.